The 23 T cell receptor beta chains presented below share a single source sample, sequenced in a study of blood T cells in healthy people across ages. Next came a second PCR, run for about 7 to 11 cycles, which used a sample-barcoded 5' primer along with a J-beta primer mix. TCRdb passed the 5' RACE reads through MiXCR, listing each CDR3 protein once. Among approximately 2,000,000 distinct CDR3 sequences listed, approximately 39% were seen once. Sequencing was carried out using blood. Receptor source: a human donor in good health.

This sequence joins TRBV7-2 and TRBJ1-1, with no clear D. The germline V gene encodes CDR1 SGHTA and CDR2 FQGNSA. CDR3 length: 12 residues. The V gene lost 3 bases and the J gene lost 5 bases, with 7 bases spanning the gap. CDR3 bases: TGTGCCAGCAGCTTTCAATGGACTGAAGCTTTCTTT. Residues: CASSFQWTEAFF.

Only a few counts were recorded for this clonotype. The V gene is TRBV10-3, the J gene TRBJ2-3; D might be TRBD2 (5 bases). The V gene's germline CDR1 is ENHRY and CDR2 SYGVKD. The CDR3 is 13 amino acids. Trimming took 8 bases from V and 2 from J, leaving 11 bases between them. The CDR3 coding sequence is TGTGCCATCGGAGGCGGTACCACAGATACGCAGTATTTT. As protein: CAIGGGTTDTQYF.

Note on this clonotype: One end of the junction fails to match germline, which may point to a read error. This chain uses TRBV7-3 with TRBJ2-1; TRBD2 matches 10 bases. The germline V gene has CDR1 SGHTA and CDR2 FQGTGA. CDR3 length equals 17 residues. CDR3 nucleotides: TGTGCCAGCAGCTTAAGGCCTAGCGGGGGACAATACAGTGAGCAGTTCTTC. As protein: CASSLRPSGGQYSEQFF.

This clonotype was recorded a few times. This chain links TRBV7-3 with TRBJ2-5, with D possibly matching TRBD2 (8 bases). Germline V gene sequence: CDR1 SGHTA, CDR2 FQGTGA. The CDR3 totals 17 residues. Trimming removed 5 bases at V and 4 bases at J, with 23 bases between. The CDR3 bases are TGTGCCAGCAGCCCCGGGAGGGGGCGGGGGAGTGGAGAGACCCAGTACTTC. It codes for CASSPGRGRGSGETQYF.

This sequence joins TRBV7-2 and TRBJ1-5; D gene ambiguous. The CDR3 loop spans 15 amino acids. Trimming removed 4 bases at V and 0 bases at J, with 10 bases between. CDR1 and CDR2 (germline): SGHTA, FQGNSA. For the CDR3, the DNA is TGTGCCAGCAGCTCCGTCCCCAATAGCAATCAGCCCCAGCATTTT. This translates into CASSSVPNSNQPQHF.

This clonotype was observed a few times. The CDR3 region is CASSTKSQGGALQRVQYF. CDR3 sequence (DNA): TGTGCCAGCAGTACTAAATCACAGGGGGGCGCGCTGCAACGGGTGCAGTACTTC. The J gene is TRBJ2-7, the V gene TRBV2; 8 bases are a match to TRBD1. The CDR3 loop spans 18 amino acids. V shed 5 bases, J shed 9 bases, and the junction held 24 bases outside the gene matches. CDR1 is SNHLY and CDR2 is FYNNEI in the germline V gene.

In this sample, this clonotype turned up many times. The rearrangement links TRBV18 to TRBJ2-1, with 10 bases aligning to TRBD1. Germline V gives CDR1 KGHSH, CDR2 LQKENI. After removal of 8 bases from V and 5 bases from J, the junction contained 6 bases not matched to a gene. The CDR3 length is 14 residues. The CDR3, as DNA: TGTGCCAGCAGCCCCGGGACAGGGGACAATGAGCAGTTCTTC. The encoded protein is CASSPGTGDNEQFF.

Concerning this clonotype: It may be a read error: a sequence one base away is much more abundant. This rearrangement joins TRBV5-1 to TRBJ2-7, with 7 bases fitting TRBD1. The trim removed 3 bases at V and 2 bases at J, leaving 11 bases unmatched. Germline CDR1 reads SGHRS; CDR2 reads YFSETQ. The CDR3 length is 16 residues. The CDR3 reads CASSWTGPGPPYEQYF. In nucleotides, the CDR3 is TGCGCCAGCAGCTGGACAGGACCGGGACCCCCCTACGAGCAGTACTTC.

Only a few counts were recorded for this clonotype. J is TRBJ2-5 and V is TRBV12-3 or TRBV12-4, with D uncertain. This CDR3 has 16 residues. Trimming left V 0 bases short and J 4 bases short, with 15 bases between. The CDR3 bases are TGTGCCAGCAGTTTAGCGCTGGAAGGGTTGGGAGAGACCCAGTACTTC. Translated, it gives CASSLALEGLGETQYF.

The chain is built from TRBV5-5 and TRBJ1-1, with D perhaps matching TRBD1 (5 bases). Germline CDR1 reads SGHKS; CDR2 reads YYEKEE (reference sequence). Deletions cut 7 bases from V and 2 bases from J, with 12 bases between. There are 13 residues in the CDR3. The CDR3 DNA reads as TGTGCCAGCGCAACCGGGACCAACACTGAAGCTTTCTTT. Amino acid sequence: CASATGTNTEAFF.

This chain connects TRBV4-3 to TRBJ2-7; D possibly corresponds to TRBD1 (6 bases). This CDR3 has 14 residues. The germline V and J ends were trimmed by 4 bases and 2 bases, with 12 bases remaining between them. Germline loops: CDR1 LGHNA, CDR2 YSLEER. The CDR3 DNA reads as TGCGCCAGCAGCCCGGCGTGGGGGCCCTACGAGCAGTACTTC. Translating it yields CASSPAWGPYEQYF.

The rearrangement joins TRBV7-9 to TRBJ2-5; 8 nucleotides agree with TRBD1. Trimming removed 2 bases from V and 6 bases from J; junction bases left unmatched: 17. Per germline, CDR1 SEHNR and CDR2 FQNEAQ (reference sequence). The CDR3 covers 18 residues. For the CDR3, the DNA is TGTGCCAGCAGCTTATCTGCGATCCTCGGACAGGGCTCACAGACCCAGTACTTC. Amino acid sequence: CASSLSAILGQGSQTQYF.

The table lists this clonotype with a few counts. A much larger clone sits a single nucleotide away, making a read error possible. The rearrangement joins TRBV5-8 to TRBJ1-2; tentatively, D is TRBD1 (5 bases). This CDR3 contains 14 residues. Germline V lookup: CDR1 SGHTS, CDR2 YDEGEE. With 3 bases removed from V and 0 bases from J, the gap between germline ends came to 9 bases. DNA of the CDR3: TGTGCCAGCAGCTGGGGACCAGCTAACTATGGCTACACCTTC. Amino acids: CASSWGPANYGYTF.

J is TRBJ1-2 and V is TRBV7-9; D may be TRBD1 (5 bases). Germline-derived CDR1 and CDR2 are SEHNR and FQNEAQ (reference sequence). The CDR3 sequence is 14 residues long. Deletions cut 7 bases from V and 3 bases from J, with 15 bases between. CDR3 region: CASKKGSRDYGYTF. The CDR3 DNA is TGTGCCAGCAAAAAGGGGAGTCGGGACTATGGCTACACCTTC.

This clonotype was counted a single time. A much larger clone sits a single nucleotide away, making a read error possible. The rearrangement links TRBV20-1 to TRBJ2-1; maybe TRBD1 (6 bases). The V end was cut by 3 bases, the J end by 10 bases, with 25 bases between. The CDR3 spans 16 residues. CDR1 and CDR2 from the germline V gene are DFQATT and SNEGSKA (reference sequence). CDR3 sequence (DNA): TGCAGTGCTAGTCCATTAACAGGGCCTATTCCCTACGAGCAGTTCTTC. Its translation: CSASPLTGPIPYEQFF.

This rearrangement joins TRBV9 to TRBJ1-1; tentative D call: TRBD1 (5 bases). The CDR3 is 15 residues long. The germline V gene has CDR1 SGDLS and CDR2 YYNGEE. V was clipped by 0 bases and J by 0 bases, with 9 bases between them. CDR3 coding DNA: TGTGCCAGCAGCGTAGTATTAGGGGTGAACACTGAAGCTTTCTTT. Translated: CASSVVLGVNTEAFF.

This clonotype was seen only a few times. This chain uses TRBV12-3 or TRBV12-4 with TRBJ2-5; D call uncertain. This CDR3 is 14 amino acids long. V lost 3 bases to trimming and J lost 4 bases, with 12 bases between them. CDR3 sequence: CASSLFRVRETQYF. DNA for the CDR3: TGTGCCAGCAGTTTGTTCCGAGTTCGAGAGACCCAGTACTTC.

This clonotype has a handful of counts. This chain links TRBV27 with TRBJ1-5, with unresolved D. Trimming took 5 bases from V and 2 from J, leaving 13 bases between them. Germline values: CDR1 MNHEY, CDR2 SMNVEV (reference sequence). This CDR3 has 15 residues. Written as DNA, the CDR3 is TGTGCCAGCAGTCTAGGAGGGAGCCGCAATCAGCCCCAGCATTTT. Translation gives CASSLGGSRNQPQHF.

The gene calls are TRBV28 and TRBJ2-3; the match to TRBD2 covers 10 bases. The CDR3 totals 16 residues. CDR1 is MDHEN, CDR2 SYDVKM, per germline. Trimming removed 5 bases from V and 2 bases from J; junction bases left unmatched: 7. The CDR3 is CASSLLAGAHTDTQYF. Here the CDR3 DNA reads TGTGCCAGCAGTCTGCTAGCGGGGGCTCACACAGATACGCAGTATTTT.

The V gene is TRBV20-1, the J gene TRBJ2-1; D gene unclear. The CDR3 extends over 12 amino acids. CDR1 DFQATT and CDR2 SNEGSKA come from the germline V gene (reference sequence). With 4 bases removed from V and 8 bases from J, the gap between germline ends came to 12 bases. CDR3 bases: TGCAGTGCTAATAGTGACTCTGATGAGCAGTTCTTC. Translating it yields CSANSDSDEQFF.

The chain has TRBV28 and TRBJ2-2, with D perhaps TRBD1 (7 bases). The V and J ends lost 3 bases and 5 bases respectively, with 19 bases between them. CDR3 length equals 17 residues. CDR1 MDHEN and CDR2 SYDVKM come from the germline V gene. The CDR3, as DNA: TGTGCCAGCAGTTTCCAGACAGGGAGGAGGGTTACCGGGGAGCTGTTTTTT. Translating it yields CASSFQTGRRVTGELFF.

CDR3 sequence reads: CATSTTGAPYGYTF. As DNA, the CDR3 is TGTGCCACCAGCACGACAGGGGCGCCCTATGGCTACACCTTC. The rearrangement joins TRBV24-1 to TRBJ1-2; TRBD1 aligns across 8 bases. The V and J ends lost 7 bases and 4 bases, in that order; junction bases with no gene match: 7. CDR3 length equals 14 residues. The germline V gene has CDR1 KGHDR and CDR2 SFDVKD.

In regard to this clonotype: Here the CDR3 omits its conserved ending phenylalanine or tryptophan, so a read error is the likely source. This rearrangement joins TRBV3-1 to TRBJ2-7; weak D call: TRBD1 (6 bases). In germline, CDR1 is LGHDT, CDR2 YNNKEL (reference sequence). The CDR3 loop spans 14 amino acids. The V end was cut by 1 base, the J end by 6 bases, with 13 bases between. The CDR3 reads CASSQGAGVTEQYC. The CDR3 DNA reads as TGTGCCAGCAGCCAAGGGGCAGGGGTAACCGAGCAGTACTGC.